The next 21 T cell receptor beta chains were all read from a single sample in a study of T-cell memory formation after mild COVID-19. TCRdb ran MiXCR on the 5' RACE reads and lists one entry per CDR3 protein. The data hold about 280,000 distinct CDR3 sequences, with 8.2% observed a single time. The sample comprised PBMCs or a T cell subset sorted from them (not recorded which). The source is a man in his late teens or twenties who had mild COVID-19 (a few samples of this study predate the infection). Cell type and time point are not known.

This clonotype has more than one count but fewer than ten. The chain couples TRBV4-3 to TRBJ2-4, with 7 bases matching TRBD2. V gave up 4 bases and J gave up 8 bases; unmatched junction bases: 11. The CDR3 totals 15 residues. CDR1 is LGHNA, CDR2 YSLEER, per germline. The CDR3 protein is CASSLTSGGGDIQYF. The CDR3 DNA sequence: TGCGCCAGCAGCCTAACTAGTGGGGGGGGAGACATTCAGTACTTC.

The V and J genes are TRBV7-9 and TRBJ2-3; 11 nucleotides align to TRBD2. V shed 1 base, J shed 6 bases, and the junction held 3 bases outside the gene matches. Germline CDR1 and CDR2: SEHNR and FQNEAQ (reference sequence). The CDR3 is made up of 15 amino acids. CDR3 amino acids: CASSLVLAGGDTQYF. The CDR3 coding sequence is TGTGCCAGCAGCTTAGTCCTAGCGGGGGGTGATACGCAGTATTTT.

This clonotype was recorded many times. V and J are TRBV7-3 and TRBJ1-1; D is ambiguous. CDR1 and CDR2 (germline): SGHTA, FQGTGA. The ends were cut back, 5 bases at V and 8 bases at J, with 15 bases in the middle. CDR3 length: 13 amino acids. The CDR3 coding sequence is TGTGCCAGCAGCCCCGAAGTCGGCTACGAAGCTTTCTTT. Its protein is CASSPEVGYEAFF.

This clonotype has more than one count but fewer than ten. The gene calls are TRBV6-2 or TRBV6-3 and TRBJ1-5; weak D call: TRBD1 (6 bases). The germline V gene encodes CDR1 MNHEY and CDR2 SVGEGT. V lost 4 bases and J lost 4, with 26 bases in between. The CDR3 loop spans 19 amino acids. In DNA form, the CDR3 reads TGTGCCAGCAGTTTCCGTGGAGGGGGATTGGTCGTTGGAAATCAGCCCCAGCATTTT. It codes for CASSFRGGGLVVGNQPQHF.

This chain uses TRBV20-1 with TRBJ1-2; TRBD1 matches at 7 bases. Germline V CDR1 and CDR2: DFQATT, SNEGSKA (reference sequence). This CDR3 comprises 14 residues. J lost 0 bases, V lost 3 bases, and 4 bases had no gene match. CDR3 nucleotide sequence: TGCAGTGCTAGTGCGGGACAGCCTAACTATGGCTACACCTTC. It codes for CSASAGQPNYGYTF.

This clonotype was counted only a few times. A much larger clonotype is one base distant, so this may be a read error. V usage is TRBV4-3 and J usage is TRBJ1-1; D unresolved. Germline values: CDR1 LGHNA, CDR2 YSLEER. This CDR3 is 13 amino acids long. V lost 2 bases and J 1 base, leaving 5 bases between the germline ends. CDR3 nucleotide sequence: TGCGCCAGCAGCCAATCCGGGAACACTGAAGCTTTCTTT. Translated: CASSQSGNTEAFF.

Turning to this clonotype: With a much larger clone just one base away, this may be a read error. This sequence joins TRBV4-1 and TRBJ2-3, with 7 positions matching TRBD1. The CDR3 is 15 residues long. Germline CDR1 reads MGHRA; CDR2 reads YSYEKL. CDR3 bases: TGCGCCCGCAGCCGTCCCGGGACAGTTTCAGATACGCAGTATTTT. This sequence encodes CARSRPGTVSDTQYF.

The chain combines TRBV4-1 with TRBJ2-1; D might be TRBD2 (7 bases). The V and J ends lost 1 base and 0 bases respectively, with 13 bases between them. The CDR3 spans 17 residues. CDR1 MGHRA and CDR2 YSYEKL come from the germline V gene. The CDR3 protein is CASSQGAGASSYNEQFF. DNA of the CDR3: TGCGCCAGCAGCCAAGGGGCGGGGGCGAGCTCCTACAATGAGCAGTTCTTC.

The CDR3 bases are TGTGCCAGCAGTGAGAGGGGGCCAGAAGAGACCCAGTACTTC. Translating it yields CASSERGPEETQYF. The chain joins TRBV6-1 to TRBJ2-5, with 7 nucleotides matching TRBD1. Germline V gives CDR1 MNHNS, CDR2 SASEGT. The CDR3 has 14 amino acids. The J segment lost 3 bases and the V segment lost 3 bases, leaving 4 bases of the junction unmatched.

The V call is TRBV4-1, the J call TRBJ2-3; D possibly uses TRBD1 or TRBD2 (5 bases each). V was pared by 0 bases and J by 0 bases, with 19 bases between. The CDR3 spans 19 residues. Germline values: CDR1 MGHRA, CDR2 YSYEKL. The CDR3 bases are TGCGCCAGCAGCCAAGACAGAAATTCGCCGGGGCCCAGCACAGATACGCAGTATTTT. This codes for CASSQDRNSPGPSTDTQYF.

This clonotype was detected many times. The chain joins TRBV5-1 to TRBJ2-1; perhaps TRBD1 as D (6 bases). Trimming took off 3 bases at V and 7 bases at J, with 14 bases between the two ends. The CDR3 totals 14 residues. From germline, CDR1 is SGHRS and CDR2 YFSETQ. CDR3 nucleotide sequence: TGCGCCAGCAGCTCGGACAGTTCTACTAATGAGCAGTTCTTC. This sequence encodes CASSSDSSTNEQFF.

The chain recombines TRBV6-6 with TRBJ1-2; D ambiguous. Deletions cut 7 bases from V and 4 bases from J, with 19 bases between. The length of the CDR3 is 15 residues. Germline CDR1 MNHNY, CDR2 SVGAGI (reference sequence). The CDR3 region has the DNA TGTGCCAGCACCGACGGTTCCAGGCCACTCTATGGCTACACCTTC. Residues: CASTDGSRPLYGYTF.

The chain combines TRBV4-1 with TRBJ2-3; 10 bases line up with TRBD2. The CDR3 totals 20 residues. The trim removed 0 bases at V and 0 bases at J, leaving 12 bases unmatched. Germline V gives CDR1 MGHRA, CDR2 YSYEKL. The CDR3 DNA reads TGCGCCAGCAGCCAAGATCAGGCTAGCGGGGGATCGTCTAGCACAGATACGCAGTATTTT. Its translation: CASSQDQASGGSSSTDTQYF.

The chain combines TRBV4-2 with TRBJ2-3, with TRBD2 as a possible D gene (7 bases). The CDR3 covers 14 residues. Germline CDR1 is LGHNA and CDR2 is YNFKEQ. V lost 5 bases and J 2 bases, leaving 11 bases between the germline ends. The DNA for the CDR3 is TGTGCCAGCAGCAGAGGGGGGGACACAGATACGCAGTATTTT. Translated, it gives CASSRGGDTDTQYF.

This clonotype was counted only a few times. This sequence joins TRBV7-8 and TRBJ2-5; TRBD2 aligns across 8 bases. Germline V lookup: CDR1 SGHVS, CDR2 FQNEAQ. Losses at the gene ends were 0 bases for V and 5 bases for J; bases not matched to a gene: 11. The CDR3 is made up of 17 amino acids. CDR3 sequence (DNA): TGTGCCAGCAGCTTAGCGACCAGAGTAGCGGGGTGGGAGACCCAGTACTTC. Its translation is CASSLATRVAGWETQYF.

Many counts were recorded for this clonotype. Mismatch with germline at one junction end may stem from a read error. CDR3 sequence: CASSITGGTEAFF. In DNA form, the CDR3 reads TGTGCCAGCAGCATAACAGGGGGCACTGAAGCTTTCTTT. V and J are TRBV7-3 and TRBJ1-1, with TRBD1 identical over 8 bases. Germline loops: CDR1 SGHTA, CDR2 FQGTGA. CDR3 length: 13 residues.

V is TRBV10-3 and J is TRBJ2-7; D uncertain. The CDR3 totals 9 residues. CDR1 and CDR2 (germline): ENHRY, SYGVKD. V lost 1 base and J lost 12, with 4 bases in between. The CDR3 region has the DNA TGTGCCATCAGTGAGTGGGGGTACGTC. Its protein product is CAISEWGYV.

This clonotype was picked up many times. This chain links TRBV7-2 with TRBJ2-3, with 7 bases matching TRBD2. Germline CDR1 reads SGHTA; CDR2 reads FQGNSA. The junction had 9 bases not matched to a gene; V was cut back by 4 bases and J by 2 bases. The CDR3 loop spans 16 amino acids. The CDR3 DNA reads as TGTGCCAGCAGCTCGTACTCGGGGGGACTCACAGATACGCAGTATTTT. It codes for CASSSYSGGLTDTQYF.

This chain joins TRBV11-2 and TRBJ2-1; TRBD2 might be the D (6 bases). V was shortened by 6 bases and J by 8 bases, with 11 bases between the two germline ends. Per germline, CDR1 SGHAT and CDR2 FQNNGV. The CDR3 length is 12 residues. DNA of the CDR3: TGTGCCAGCAGGTCGCGCGGGGATGAGCAGTTCTTC. Protein: CASRSRGDEQFF.

CDR3 nucleotides: TGTGCCAGCAGCGTCACACAAGAGACCCAGTACTTC. This encodes CASSVTQETQYF. This sequence joins TRBV7-6 and TRBJ2-5; D is unresolved. In germline, CDR1 is SGHVS, CDR2 FNYEAQ. Trimming cost V 5 bases and J 2 bases, with 6 bases left between them. This CDR3 is built from 12 residues.

Only a few counts were recorded for this clonotype. V and J are TRBV6-4 and TRBJ2-3; D possibly corresponds to TRBD1 (5 bases). V was clipped by 4 bases and J by 4 bases, with 12 bases between them. The CDR3 is 14 residues long. Per the germline V gene, CDR1 is MRHNA and CDR2 is SNTAGT. The CDR3 DNA follows: TGTGCCAGCAGTGGACAGATAAATTCAGATACGCAGTATTTT. Translated, it gives CASSGQINSDTQYF.